The present T cell receptor beta chain was sequenced within a study of blood T cell repertoires in COVID-19 (dated by TCRdb to the early 2020s). General notes on the study: Samples covering the acute and convalescent phases of COVID-19 were provided by collaborators in the United States, Italy and Spain. The repertoires were released in a freely available public database meant as a resource for research on the immune response to SARS-CoV-2. Samples came from the ongoing ImmuneRACE study (first 160 participants) plus 1,254 subjects from 6 global collaborators. The prospective study material was composed of cDNA or gDNA derived from T cells, B-cell-depleted T cells, or PBMCs. Subjects who had been exposed to COVID-19, were actively infected with it, or had recovered from it provided the deeply sampled blood TCRbeta repertoires that made up the dataset. Where available, HLA class I and class II types were taken from metadata supplied by the sample provider and were not determined by assay-based typing. Nearly every sample came with metadata listing a de-identified subject ID, COVID-19 status, age in years and sex. Study-wide findings and limitations: Clinical and demographic metadata were provided uncurated, with the amount varying by source and participant.

The immunoSEQ Assay, a bias-controlled multiplex PCR, was used to amplify TCRbeta CDR3 regions from genomic DNA. The authors' pipeline ran thus. The number of nucleated cells in each sample was estimated by amplification of reference gene primers within the assay. Sequence reads were collapsed and filtered to measure the absolute abundance of every unique TCRbeta CDR3 rearrangement. For each sample, productive Simpson clonality was calculated as the square root of Simpson's diversity index across productive rearrangements. TCRdb re-hosts the immuneACCESS table, in-frame sequences only. Its copies lack some clones; in the studies checked, an unresolved V gene accounts for under half of them, and the cause for the rest is not known. The V and J calls and clone size are taken from that table; D and trimming were inferred from the DNA. The sample table contains some 190,000 clones; only one count was recorded for 76% of them. Approximately 16% of the sample lies in the top ten.

There are 15 amino acids in the CDR3, from cysteine to phenylalanine inclusive. This entry keeps only the CDR3 DNA: 45 bases, framed from base 1. The germline V gene provides CDR1 MDHEN and CDR2 SYDVKM. Trimmed from V: 2 bases; trimmed from J: 2 bases; junction bases lacking a gene match: 3. A note on this clone: There is no known antigen for this receptor. No base quality values were provided; no much bigger clone lies one nucleotide off.

Participants in the prospective study were aged roughly 18 to 100 years, lived in 20 to 25 United States geographic areas, and enrolled through a virtual design. In the prospective study, cohorts were assigned on the basis of participant-reported clinical history obtained from a screening survey and a study questionnaire. In the prospective study, whole blood, serum and a nasopharyngeal or oropharyngeal swab were collected from each participant by mobile phlebotomists. Over a roughly 2-month period, participants in the prospective study had the option of providing additional blood draws and questionnaires. Before DNA extraction, blood samples from the prospective study were shipped at room temperature or frozen.

The sequence joins TRBV28 to TRBJ1-2; a stretch of 9 junction bases matches TRBD1. The source is a woman in her fifties or sixties with acute COVID-19. The sample was PBMCs or T cells enriched from blood (not recorded which). CDR3 reads: CASSLQGTGNYGYTF. Read as DNA, the sequence is TGTGCCAGCAGTTTACAAGGGACAGGGAACTATGGCTACACCTTC.